This T cell receptor beta chain stems from a study of CD8 T cells in ankylosing spondylitis. TCRdb analysed the 5' RACE reads with MiXCR anew, one entry per CDR3 protein. The sample includes 160,000 or so distinct CDR3 sequences, approximately 9.9% of them seen just once. The receptor's source is a female donor with ankylosing spondylitis or in good health (not recorded which). Sequenced input: blood, either unsorted or a sorted T cell fraction (not recorded which).

The CDR3, as DNA: TGCGCCAGCAGCCAAGATCGGCGCGATCTCACCGGGGAGCTGTTTTTT. It encodes CASSQDRRDLTGELFF. The chain employs TRBV4-3 and TRBJ2-2, with unresolved D. This CDR3 is 16 amino acids long. Germline CDR1 LGHNA, CDR2 YSLEER. Trimming cost V 0 bases and J 4 bases, with 12 bases left between them.